Presented here are 20 T cell receptor beta chains from one specimen sequenced in a study of immune cell composition in non-small cell lung cancer. Method: immunoSEQ multiplex PCR; TCRdb's copy keeps in-frame clones and lacks some. The sample comprises roughly 5,000 clones, around 78% of which are singletons, and roughly a tenth rests with the top ten. The sample was lung tumor tissue. Source of these receptors: a human donor with non-small cell lung cancer.

The V call is TRBV7-2, the J call TRBJ2-1, with 9 bases that match TRBD2. Germline loops: CDR1 SGHTA, CDR2 FQGNSA. V lost 0 bases to trimming and J lost 4 bases; unmatched junction nucleotides: 4. The CDR3 is 16 residues long. The CDR3 reads CASSLAGSGSYNEQFF. CDR3 sequence (DNA): TGTGCCAGCAGCTTAGCTGGTAGCGGGAGTTACAATGAGCAGTTCTTC.

The chain uses TRBV30 and TRBJ2-1; a possible D gene is TRBD2 (6 bases). Germline-derived CDR1 and CDR2 are GTSNPN and SVGIG (reference sequence). The CDR3 length is 14 residues. V was pared by 3 bases and J by 5 bases, with 14 bases between. CDR3 loop: CAWSPRGLNNEQFF. CDR3 DNA sequence: TGTGCCTGGAGCCCCCGGGGACTCAACAATGAGCAGTTCTTC.

This chain joins TRBV19 and TRBJ2-2, with 10 bases lining up with TRBD1. Germline assignment: CDR1 LNHDA and CDR2 SQIVND (reference sequence). V lost 10 bases to trimming and J lost 4 bases; unmatched junction nucleotides: 6. This CDR3 has 14 amino acids. CDR3 nucleotide sequence: TGTGCCACTATGACAGGGGGCGGCACCGGGGAGCTGTTTTTT. Translating gives CATMTGGGTGELFF.

Here the CDR3 DNA reads TGTGCCAGCAGCTCCCGGGGAGGAACTAATGAAAAACTGTTTTTT. It is translated as CASSSRGGTNEKLFF. The chain carries TRBV7-9 and TRBJ1-4, with D unresolved. V gave up 4 bases and J gave up 1 base, with 10 bases separating them. Per germline, CDR1 SEHNR and CDR2 FQNEAQ (reference sequence). The length of the CDR3 is 15 residues.

A few counts support this clone. The V call is TRBV2, the J call TRBJ2-1; D might be TRBD2 (6 bases). Germline V gene data show CDR1 as SNHLY and CDR2 as FYNNEI. The ends were cut back, 4 bases at V and 6 bases at J, with 13 bases in the middle. The CDR3 totals 14 residues. CDR3 nucleotide sequence: TGTGCCAGCAGTGTTAGCGGTGCCTCCAATGAGCAGTTCTTC. This sequence encodes CASSVSGASNEQFF.

The CDR3 DNA follows: TGTGCCAGCAGCCATATAGGGCGGGGGACATCAGATACGCAGTATTTT. Its translation is CASSHIGRGTSDTQYF. V gene TRBV7-2 combines with J gene TRBJ2-3; a weak D match, TRBD2 (7 bases). From germline, CDR1 is SGHTA and CDR2 FQGNSA. The CDR3 sequence is 16 residues long. Between the trimmed V and J ends, which lost 5 bases and 4 bases, there was a span of 19 bases.

This clone was seen only once. V and J are TRBV7-2 and TRBJ2-7; D gene uncertain. Trimming removed 1 base at V and 2 bases at J, with 9 bases between. Germline lookup yields CDR1 SGHTA and CDR2 FQGNSA. The CDR3 sequence is 14 residues long. The CDR3 sequence is CASSLGSATYEQYF. The CDR3 nucleotides are TGTGCCAGCAGCTTAGGCAGTGCAACCTACGAGCAGTACTTC.

The V call is TRBV19, the J call TRBJ1-1; D ambiguous. From germline, CDR1 is LNHDA and CDR2 SQIVND (reference sequence). The length of the CDR3 is 12 residues. V was shortened by 8 bases and J by 6 bases, with 13 bases between the two germline ends. The CDR3 region has the DNA TGTGCCAGTGAGGCCAGTGCTGCTGAAGCTTTCTTT. It encodes CASEASAAEAFF.

The chain carries TRBV7-6 and TRBJ2-3; 7 bases line up with TRBD1. The CDR3 is 16 residues long. CDR1 and CDR2 from the germline V gene are SGHVS and FNYEAQ. Losses at the gene ends were 5 bases for V and 6 bases for J; bases not matched to a gene: 14. CDR3 sequence reads: CASSAPGTEGWDTQYF. CDR3 in DNA: TGTGCCAGCAGCGCACCCGGGACAGAGGGCTGGGATACGCAGTATTTT.

J is TRBJ1-5 and V is TRBV30; weak D call: TRBD1 (5 bases). Per the germline V gene, CDR1 is GTSNPN and CDR2 is SVGIG (reference sequence). V lost 5 bases and J 1 base, leaving 9 bases between the germline ends. The CDR3 runs to 13 residues. The CDR3 sequence: CAWGAASNQPQHF. As DNA, the CDR3 is TGTGCCTGGGGGGCCGCAAGCAATCAGCCCCAGCATTTT.

The chain has TRBV7-6 and TRBJ2-3; TRBD1 matches 9 bases. V lost 1 base to trimming and J lost 3 bases; unmatched junction nucleotides: 5. The CDR3 runs to 16 residues. Germline V gene data show CDR1 as SGHVS and CDR2 as FNYEAQ. CDR3 DNA: TGTGCCAGCAGCTTAGGGGCGACAGGGGGAACAGATACGCAGTATTTT. Translated, it gives CASSLGATGGTDTQYF. Variable domain in full (rest from reference TRBV7-6 and TRBJ2-3): GAGVSQSPRYKVTKRGQDVALRCDPISGHVSLYWYRQALGQGPEFLTYFNYEAQQDKSGLPNDRFSAERPEGSISTLTIQRTEQRDSAMYRCASSLGATGGTDTQYFGPGTRLTVL.

In this sample, this clone turned up a few times. J is TRBJ2-7 and V is TRBV9, with TRBD2 identical over 9 bases. Germline trimming cut 3 bases from V and 6 bases from J; bases unmatched to any gene: 10. This CDR3 has 15 amino acids. CDR1 is SGDLS, CDR2 YYNGEE, per germline. The CDR3 loop is CASSERIAGAGEQYF. As DNA, the CDR3 is TGTGCCAGCAGCGAACGCATAGCGGGGGCGGGCGAGCAGTACTTC.

The chain combines TRBV27 with TRBJ1-5; a weak D match, TRBD1 (5 bases). The ends were cut back, 1 base at V and 0 bases at J, with 13 bases in the middle. CDR1 is MNHEY and CDR2 is SMNVEV in the germline V gene (reference sequence). The CDR3 sequence is 17 residues long. This CDR3 reads CASSLWGQANSNQPQHF. The CDR3, as DNA: TGTGCCAGCAGTTTATGGGGCCAGGCCAATAGCAATCAGCCCCAGCATTTT.

The V gene is TRBV10-1, the J gene TRBJ2-5; TRBD2 agrees at 14 bases. The J segment lost 4 bases and the V segment lost 5 bases, leaving 12 bases of the junction unmatched. Germline V gives CDR1 WNHNN, CDR2 SYGVQD (reference sequence). The CDR3 is made up of 18 amino acids. The CDR3 DNA reads TGCGCCAGCAGTCCGGGACTAGCGGGAGTGGGAGGAGGAGAGACCCAGTACTTC. Its protein is CASSPGLAGVGGGETQYF.

A few counts support this clone. The chain has TRBV14 and TRBJ2-1, with 11 bases identical to TRBD2. The length of the CDR3 is 15 residues. The germline CDR1 and CDR2 sequences are SGHDN and FVKESK. Trimming at V came to 3 bases and at J to 5 bases, leaving 3 bases not matched to a gene. DNA of the CDR3: TGTGCCAGCAGCCACTTACTAGCGGGGGACAATGAGCAGTTCTTC. It codes for CASSHLLAGDNEQFF.

This chain joins TRBV30 and TRBJ2-1; D might be TRBD1 (6 bases). This CDR3 spans 12 amino acids. The germline CDR1 and CDR2 sequences are GTSNPN and SVGIG (reference sequence). V lost 1 base and J lost 8, with 9 bases in between. The CDR3 DNA follows: TGTGCCTGGAGTGGACACAGGGATGAGCAGTTCTTC. This gives the protein CAWSGHRDEQFF.

Only one count was recorded for this clone. V usage is TRBV7-2 and J usage is TRBJ2-7, with D uncertain. The CDR3 has 12 amino acids. CDR1 SGHTA and CDR2 FQGNSA come from the germline V gene. V was shortened by 5 bases and J by 4 bases, with 9 bases between the two germline ends. The CDR3 nucleotides are TGTGCCAGCAGCCGAAGCAAATACGAGCAGTACTTC. It encodes CASSRSKYEQYF.

This CDR3 is CASSPLPQASDTEAFF. In DNA form, the CDR3 reads TGTGCCAGCTCACCTCTCCCCCAAGCGTCGGACACTGAAGCTTTCTTT. The chain joins TRBV18 to TRBJ1-1; D ambiguous. Trimming took 3 bases from V and 3 from J, leaving 17 bases between them. The germline V gene encodes CDR1 KGHSH and CDR2 LQKENI. The length of the CDR3 is 16 residues.

In its sample, this clone was seen a few times. The chain is built from TRBV19 and TRBJ1-1, with D possibly TRBD1 on 6 matching bases. Trimming shortened V by 4 bases and J by 10 bases, and 16 bases separated the two germline ends. CDR1 is LNHDA, CDR2 SQIVND, per germline (reference sequence). The CDR3 has 13 amino acids. The CDR3 nucleotides read TGTGCCAGTAGTACAACAGCGGGGGCTGGAGCTTTCTTT. It specifies CASSTTAGAGAFF.

This clone was counted once. The gene calls are TRBV7-2 and TRBJ2-3; 8 nucleotides match TRBD2. Germline lookup yields CDR1 SGHTA and CDR2 FQGNSA. This CDR3 region has 15 residues. Trimming took 7 bases from V and 6 from J; bases not matched to a gene: 12. The CDR3 here is CASNLRGGSQDTQYF. For the CDR3, the DNA is TGTGCCAGCAACCTCCGGGGGGGCAGTCAGGATACGCAGTATTTT.